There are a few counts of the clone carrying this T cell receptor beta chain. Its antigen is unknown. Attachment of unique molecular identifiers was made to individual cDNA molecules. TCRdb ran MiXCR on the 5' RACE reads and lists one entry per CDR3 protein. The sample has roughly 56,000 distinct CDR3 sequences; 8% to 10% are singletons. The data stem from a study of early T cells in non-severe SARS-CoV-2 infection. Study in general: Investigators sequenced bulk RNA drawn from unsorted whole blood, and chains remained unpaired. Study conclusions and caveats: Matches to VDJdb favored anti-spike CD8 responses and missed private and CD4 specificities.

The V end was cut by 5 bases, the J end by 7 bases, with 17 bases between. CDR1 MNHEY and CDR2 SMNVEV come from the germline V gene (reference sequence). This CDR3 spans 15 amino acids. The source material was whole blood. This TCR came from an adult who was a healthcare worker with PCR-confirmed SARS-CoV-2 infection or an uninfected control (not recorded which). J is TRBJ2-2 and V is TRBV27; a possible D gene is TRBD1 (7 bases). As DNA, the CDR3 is TGTGCCAGCAGTCAGGGGGGAGTGGGTAACGGGGAGCTGTTTTTT. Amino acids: CASSQGGVGNGELFF.